This T cell receptor (beta chain) comes out of a study of tumor-infiltrating lymphocytes in primary liver carcinoma. Whole-study context: Patients underwent surgical resection for primary liver carcinoma.

Constant-region priming of approximately 500 ng total RNA yielded TCR beta cDNA. What produced the TCR beta libraries was three nested multiplex PCR rounds using slightly modified ARM-PCR. Forward primers for TRBV1-TRBV30 and a C-beta reverse primer served the first two PCR rounds, at around 11 cycles each. TCRdb called the multiplex PCR reads again in MiXCR, with one record for every CDR3 protein. The data hold about 310,000 distinct CDR3 sequences, with about three fifths observed a single time. This clonotype was observed a handful of times. The J segment lost 12 bases and the V segment lost 5 bases, leaving 11 bases of the junction unmatched. Germline V gene data show CDR1 as LNHDA and CDR2 as SQIVND (reference sequence). This CDR3 has 14 amino acids. RNA was extracted from whole blood without cell sorting, alongside germline DNA. Before the operation took place, around 4 milliliters of peripheral blood were collected.

The sequenced sample was peripheral blood. The genes are TRBV19 and TRBJ2-1; 9 bases match TRBD1. This TCR derives from a woman aged 25 to 39 with primary liver carcinoma and hepatitis B virus infection. CDR3 in DNA: TGTGCCAGTAGTTCGACAGGGGGGACGATGTGGCAGTTCTTC. Translating gives CASSSTGGTMWQFF.